This entry lists 3 T cell receptor beta chains sequenced from one sample in a study of radiotherapy plus CTLA-4 blockade in lung cancer. Some clones are missing from TCRdb's copy, which holds only in-frame ones; the method was immunoSEQ multiplex PCR. The table lists tens of thousands of clones, about 88% of them singletons, with approximately 15% in the top ten. Sample: peripheral blood, taken from a patient treated with radiotherapy plus ipilimumab. Every receptor here comes from a human donor with non-small cell lung cancer that progressed on radiotherapy plus ipilimumab.

J is TRBJ1-2 and V is TRBV5-6; D is ambiguous. Trimming took off 4 bases at V and 4 bases at J, with 17 bases between the two ends. This CDR3 region has 15 residues. Germline V CDR1 and CDR2: SGHDT, YYEEEE. The CDR3 coding sequence is TGTGCCAGCAGCCGCAACCACCCGGGCGCCTATGGCTACACCTTC. Translated, it gives CASSRNHPGAYGYTF. Full variable domain (remainder filled in from reference TRBV5-6 and TRBJ1-2): DAGVTQSPTHLIKTRGQQVTLRCSPKSGHDTVSWYQQALGQGPQFIFQYYEEEERQRGNFPDRFSGHQFPNYSSELNVNALLLGDSALYLCASSRNHPGAYGYTFGSGTRLTVV.

The chain uses TRBV5-8 and TRBJ2-2; D is ambiguous. The CDR3 is 16 residues long. Germline assignment: CDR1 SGHTS and CDR2 YDEGEE. Trimming pared 2 bases from V and 5 bases from J, leaving 16 bases between. The CDR3 coding sequence is TGTGCCAGCAGCTTAGGAGCTATCGTGGGGACCGGGGAGCTGTTTTTT. This encodes CASSLGAIVGTGELFF.

The chain couples TRBV27 to TRBJ1-5; 7 bases line up with TRBD1. CDR1 is MNHEY, CDR2 SMNVEV, per germline (reference sequence). CDR3 length: 15 residues. The V segment lost 11 bases and the J segment 0 bases; nucleotides outside the gene matches: 10. The CDR3 protein is CASKAGQSSNQPQHF. The DNA for the CDR3 is TGTGCCTCTAAGGCGGGACAGAGTAGCAATCAGCCCCAGCATTTT.